The entry that follows covers one T cell receptor beta chain sequence. Its antigen remains unknown. The data stem from a study of cytomegalovirus exposure and HLA in healthy donors. Study observations and caveats: With later analysis, a missense DCLRE1C variant became linked to TCR beta V- and J-gene trimming. Earlier analysis looked at TCR beta V segments, and most were productive about 90% or about 30% of the time. Many donors shared some public TCRs, even though most TCR sequences were rare. Some TCR beta chains (over 150 of them) were listed as cytomegalovirus-associated.

PCR amplification relied on 60 Vbeta primers (plus 13 Jbeta primers). Repertoires were generated with immunoSEQ multiplex PCR, while TCRdb's copy carries only in-frame clones and drops some. The table includes some 120,000 clones, approximately 77% detected once. The CDR3 spans 15 residues. Germline V gives CDR1 SGHTA, CDR2 FQGNSA. V shed 2 bases and J 4 bases; nucleotides not matched to a gene: 4. The sequencing input was PBMCs. The V and J genes are TRBV7-2 and TRBJ2-7; 11 bases line up with TRBD2. The source is a man younger than 30 in good health and CMV-seronegative. DNA for the CDR3: TGTGCCAGCAGCTTACATAGCGGGGGGGAGTACGAGCAGTACTTC. It codes for CASSLHSGGEYEQYF.